This TCR beta chain appears in the sequencing data of a study of read filtering for tumor transcriptome and immune sequencing. Study information: By R-ISS, stages I, II and III held around 8, 15 and 7 patients. DNase treatment preceded whole-transcriptome library preparation.

This clonotype was counted many times. Molecular barcoded adaptors covering alpha/delta and beta/gamma chains were used on roughly 400 ng RNA. TCRdb redid the calling of the reads with MiXCR, one entry per CDR3 protein. The sample carries 50,000 or so distinct CDR3 sequences, 12% recorded once. CDR1 is MNHEY, CDR2 SMNVEV, per germline (reference sequence). The CDR3 loop spans 11 amino acids. Trimming took 4 bases from V and 11 from J, leaving 12 bases between them. The sample comprised a population of CD138-negative cells sorted from bone marrow. The TCR comes from a donor at least 40 years old with multiple myeloma. This chain joins TRBV27 and TRBJ2-7, with D possibly TRBD1 on 5 matching bases. The CDR3 DNA reads TGTGCCAGCAGTTCCCCAGGGCACGAGTACTTC. This codes for CASSSPGHEYF.